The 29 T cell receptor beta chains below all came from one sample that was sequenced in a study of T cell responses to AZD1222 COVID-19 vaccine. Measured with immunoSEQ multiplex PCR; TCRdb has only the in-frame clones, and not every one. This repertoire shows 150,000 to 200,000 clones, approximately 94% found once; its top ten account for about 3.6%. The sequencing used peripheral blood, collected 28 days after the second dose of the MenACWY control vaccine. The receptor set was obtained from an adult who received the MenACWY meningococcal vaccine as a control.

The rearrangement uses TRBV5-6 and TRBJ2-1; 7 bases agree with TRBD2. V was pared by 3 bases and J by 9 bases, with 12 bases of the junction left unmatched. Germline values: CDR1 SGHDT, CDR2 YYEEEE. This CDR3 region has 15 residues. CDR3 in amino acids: CASSSGLGGAGEQFF. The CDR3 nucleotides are TGTGCCAGCAGCTCAGGTCTGGGAGGGGCGGGTGAGCAGTTCTTC.

The CDR3 protein is CASSWAGTGGLETQYF. The CDR3 DNA reads TGTGCCAGCAGCTGGGCCGGGACAGGGGGCTTGGAGACCCAGTACTTC. The genes are TRBV5-6 and TRBJ2-5, with 12 positions matching TRBD1. The germline CDR1 and CDR2 sequences are SGHDT and YYEEEE. The CDR3 consists of 16 residues. V lost 3 bases and J lost 5; bases outside the gene matches: 8.

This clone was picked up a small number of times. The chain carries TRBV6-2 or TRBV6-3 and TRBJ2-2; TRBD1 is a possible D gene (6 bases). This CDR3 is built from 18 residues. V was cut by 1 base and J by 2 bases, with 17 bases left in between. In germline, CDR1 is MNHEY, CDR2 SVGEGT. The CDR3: CASSYLPTTGTNTGELFF. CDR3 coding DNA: TGTGCCAGCAGTTACTTACCAACGACAGGCACCAACACCGGGGAGCTGTTTTTT.

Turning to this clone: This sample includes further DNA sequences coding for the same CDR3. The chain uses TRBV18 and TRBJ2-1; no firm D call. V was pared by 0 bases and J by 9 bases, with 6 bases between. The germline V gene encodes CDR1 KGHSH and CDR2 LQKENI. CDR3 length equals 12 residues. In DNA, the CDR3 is TGTGCCAGCTCACCACCGCGGCCTGAGCAGTTCTTC. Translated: CASSPPRPEQFF.

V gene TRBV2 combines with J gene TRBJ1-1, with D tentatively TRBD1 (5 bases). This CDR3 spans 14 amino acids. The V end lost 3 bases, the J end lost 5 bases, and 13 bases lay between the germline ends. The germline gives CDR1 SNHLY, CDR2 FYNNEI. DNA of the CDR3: TGTGCCAGCAGTGAGGGGCAGTGGAAGACTGAAGCTTTCTTT. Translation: CASSEGQWKTEAFF.

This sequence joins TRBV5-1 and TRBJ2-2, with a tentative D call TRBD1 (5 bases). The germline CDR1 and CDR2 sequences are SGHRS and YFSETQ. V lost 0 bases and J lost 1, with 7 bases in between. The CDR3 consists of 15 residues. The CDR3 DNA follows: TGCGCCAGCAGCTTGGGGGGCAGGAACACCGGGGAGCTGTTTTTT. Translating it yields CASSLGGRNTGELFF.

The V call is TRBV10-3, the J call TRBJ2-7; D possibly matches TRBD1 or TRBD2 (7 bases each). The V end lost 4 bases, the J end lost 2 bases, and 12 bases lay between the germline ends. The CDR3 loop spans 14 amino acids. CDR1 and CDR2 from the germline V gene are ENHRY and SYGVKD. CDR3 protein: CAISGGGGTYEQYF. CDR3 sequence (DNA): TGTGCCATCAGTGGGGGAGGGGGCACCTACGAGCAGTACTTC.

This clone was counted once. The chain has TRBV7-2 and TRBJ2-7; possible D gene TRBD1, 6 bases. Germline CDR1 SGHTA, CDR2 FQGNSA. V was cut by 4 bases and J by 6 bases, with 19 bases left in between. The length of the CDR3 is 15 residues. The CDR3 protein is CASSSLGGRGGEQYF. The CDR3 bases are TGTGCCAGCAGCTCCCTTGGTGGCAGGGGTGGCGAGCAGTACTTC. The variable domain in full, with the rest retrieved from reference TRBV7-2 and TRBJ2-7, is GAGVSQSPSNKVTEKGKDVELRCDPISGHTALYWYRQSLGQGLEFLIYFQGNSAPDKSGLPSDRFSAERTGGSVSTLTIQRTQQEDSAVYLCASSSLGGRGGEQYFGPGTRLTVT.

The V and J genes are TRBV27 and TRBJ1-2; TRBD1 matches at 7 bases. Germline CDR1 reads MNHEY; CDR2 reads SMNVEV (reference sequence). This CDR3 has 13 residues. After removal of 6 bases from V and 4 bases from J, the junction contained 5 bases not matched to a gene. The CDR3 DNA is TGTGCCAGCAGCCTAAGACAGGGCTATGGCTACACCTTC. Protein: CASSLRQGYGYTF.

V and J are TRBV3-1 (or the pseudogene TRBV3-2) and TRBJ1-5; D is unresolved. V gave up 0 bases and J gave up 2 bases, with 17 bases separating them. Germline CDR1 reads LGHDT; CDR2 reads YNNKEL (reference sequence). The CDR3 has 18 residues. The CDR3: CASSQDRTDQTRNQPQHF. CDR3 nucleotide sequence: TGTGCCAGCAGCCAAGACCGGACGGACCAGACCCGCAATCAGCCCCAGCATTTT.

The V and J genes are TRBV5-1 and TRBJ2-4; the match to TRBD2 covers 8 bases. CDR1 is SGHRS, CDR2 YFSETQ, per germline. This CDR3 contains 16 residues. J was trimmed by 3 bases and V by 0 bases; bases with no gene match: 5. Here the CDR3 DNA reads TGCGCCAGCAGCTTGGTAACGGGAGGGGACAAAAACATTCAGTACTTC. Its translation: CASSLVTGGDKNIQYF.

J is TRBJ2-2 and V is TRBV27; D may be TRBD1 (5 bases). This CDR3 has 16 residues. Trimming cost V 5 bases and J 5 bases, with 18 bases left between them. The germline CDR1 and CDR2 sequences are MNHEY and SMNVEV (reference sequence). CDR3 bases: TGTGCCAGCAGTCGAGGACACAGGATAATGACCGGGGAGCTGTTTTTT. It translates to CASSRGHRIMTGELFF.

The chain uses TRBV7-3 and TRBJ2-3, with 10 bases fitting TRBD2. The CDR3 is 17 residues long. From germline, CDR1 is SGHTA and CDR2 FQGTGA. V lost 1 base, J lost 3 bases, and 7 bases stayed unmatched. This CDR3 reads CASSLNLAGVGTDTQYF. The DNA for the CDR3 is TGTGCCAGCAGCTTAAACCTAGCGGGAGTTGGAACAGATACGCAGTATTTT.

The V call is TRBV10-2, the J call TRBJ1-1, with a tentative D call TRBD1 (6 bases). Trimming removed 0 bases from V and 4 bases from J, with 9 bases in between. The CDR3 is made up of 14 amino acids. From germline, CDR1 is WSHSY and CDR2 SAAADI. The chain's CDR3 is CASSESGGATEAFF. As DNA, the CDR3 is TGCGCCAGCAGTGAGTCTGGGGGGGCCACTGAAGCTTTCTTT.

CDR3 sequence: CASSYRRQQETQYF. For the CDR3, the DNA is TGTGCCAGCAGTTACCGTCGGCAACAAGAGACCCAGTACTTC. V and J are TRBV6-2 or TRBV6-3 and TRBJ2-5; D unresolved. The CDR3 extends over 14 amino acids. Germline CDR1 and CDR2: MNHEY and SVGEGT. Trimming took off 2 bases at V and 2 bases at J, with 9 bases between the two ends.

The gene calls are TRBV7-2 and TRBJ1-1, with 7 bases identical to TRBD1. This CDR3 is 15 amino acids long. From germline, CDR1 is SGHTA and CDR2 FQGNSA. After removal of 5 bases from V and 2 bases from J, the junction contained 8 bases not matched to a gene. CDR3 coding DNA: TGTGCCAGCAGCCTACTTTGGACAGGAAACACTGAAGCTTTCTTT. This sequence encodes CASSLLWTGNTEAFF.

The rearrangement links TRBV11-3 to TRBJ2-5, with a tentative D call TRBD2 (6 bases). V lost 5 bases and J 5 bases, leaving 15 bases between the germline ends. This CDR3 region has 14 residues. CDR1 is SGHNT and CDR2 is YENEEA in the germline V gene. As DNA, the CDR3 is TGTGCCAGCAGCCTGATGGTTGGGGGGGAGACCCAGTACTTC. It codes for CASSLMVGGETQYF.

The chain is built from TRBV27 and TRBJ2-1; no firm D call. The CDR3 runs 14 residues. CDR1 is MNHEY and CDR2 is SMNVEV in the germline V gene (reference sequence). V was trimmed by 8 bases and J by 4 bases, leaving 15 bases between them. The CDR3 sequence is CASWPDGTYNEQFF. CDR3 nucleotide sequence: TGTGCCAGCTGGCCCGACGGTACGTACAATGAGCAGTTCTTC.

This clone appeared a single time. The DNA for the CDR3 is TGTGCCAGCAGCCTTAGCGGCGGCGAGACAGATACGCAGTATTTT. Its translation: CASSLSGGETDTQYF. The chain combines TRBV11-3 with TRBJ2-3; maybe TRBD2 (6 bases). This CDR3 spans 15 amino acids. Germline CDR1 is SGHNT and CDR2 is YENEEA. V shed 5 bases and J shed 3 bases, with 15 bases lying between them.

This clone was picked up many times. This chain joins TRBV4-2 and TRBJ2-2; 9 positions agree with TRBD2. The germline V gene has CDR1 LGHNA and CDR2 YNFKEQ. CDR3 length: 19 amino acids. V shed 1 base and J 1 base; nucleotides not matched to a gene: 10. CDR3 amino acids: CASSQGSSSGNLNTGELFF. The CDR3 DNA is TGTGCCAGCAGCCAAGGCTCCTCTAGCGGGAACCTGAACACCGGGGAGCTGTTTTTT.

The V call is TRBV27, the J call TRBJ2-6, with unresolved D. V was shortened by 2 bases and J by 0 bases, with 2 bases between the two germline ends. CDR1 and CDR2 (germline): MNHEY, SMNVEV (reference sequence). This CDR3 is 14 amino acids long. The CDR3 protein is CASSLASGANVLTF. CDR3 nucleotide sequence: TGTGCCAGCAGTTTAGCCTCTGGGGCCAACGTCCTGACTTTC.

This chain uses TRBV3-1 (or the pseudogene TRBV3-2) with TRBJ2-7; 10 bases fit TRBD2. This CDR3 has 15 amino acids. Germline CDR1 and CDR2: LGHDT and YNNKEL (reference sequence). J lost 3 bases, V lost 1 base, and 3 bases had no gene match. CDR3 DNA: TGTGCCAGCAGCCAAGGGACTAGCGGTAACTACGAGCAGTACTTC. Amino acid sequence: CASSQGTSGNYEQYF.

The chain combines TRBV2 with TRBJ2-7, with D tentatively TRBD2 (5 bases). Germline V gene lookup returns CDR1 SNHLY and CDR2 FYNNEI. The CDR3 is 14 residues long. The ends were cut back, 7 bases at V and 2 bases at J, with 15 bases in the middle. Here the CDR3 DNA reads TGTGCCAGCAAAGAAACGGGATCCACCTACGAGCAGTACTTC. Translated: CASKETGSTYEQYF.

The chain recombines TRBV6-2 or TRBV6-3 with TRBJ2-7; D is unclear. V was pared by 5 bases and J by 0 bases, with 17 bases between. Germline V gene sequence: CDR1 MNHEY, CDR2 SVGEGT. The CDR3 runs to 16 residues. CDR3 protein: CASSHPRRLSSYEQYF. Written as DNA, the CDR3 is TGTGCCAGCAGTCACCCTCGAAGACTGAGCTCCTACGAGCAGTACTTC.

As DNA, the CDR3 is TGTGCCTGGAGTCCTAAGATTAAACGGGAGGCTTCCTACGAGCAGTACTTC. Its protein is CAWSPKIKREASYEQYF. V and J are TRBV30 and TRBJ2-7; 7 bases match TRBD2. The CDR3 is 17 amino acids. After removal of 2 bases from V and 1 base from J, the junction contained 14 bases not matched to a gene. The germline V gene encodes CDR1 GTSNPN and CDR2 SVGIG (reference sequence).

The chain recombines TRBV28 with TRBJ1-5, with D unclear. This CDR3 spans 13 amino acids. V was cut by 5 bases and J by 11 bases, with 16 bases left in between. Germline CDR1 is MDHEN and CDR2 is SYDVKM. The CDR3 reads CASSPASLAAQHF. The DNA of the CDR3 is TGTGCCAGCAGTCCCGCTTCCTTGGCAGCCCAGCATTTT.

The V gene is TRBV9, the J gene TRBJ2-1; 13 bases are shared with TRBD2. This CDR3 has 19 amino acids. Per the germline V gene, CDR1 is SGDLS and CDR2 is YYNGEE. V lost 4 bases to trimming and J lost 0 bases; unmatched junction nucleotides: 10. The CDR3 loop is CASSPSGTSGVPSYNEQFF. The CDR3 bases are TGTGCCAGCAGCCCTTCAGGGACTAGCGGGGTCCCCTCCTACAATGAGCAGTTCTTC.

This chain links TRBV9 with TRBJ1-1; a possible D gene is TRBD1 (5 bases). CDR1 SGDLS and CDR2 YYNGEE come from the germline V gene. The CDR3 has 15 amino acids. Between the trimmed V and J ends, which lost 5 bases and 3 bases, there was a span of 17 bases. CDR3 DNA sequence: TGTGCCAGCAGTTTGGGGACCCTGCTGGACACTGAAGCTTTCTTT. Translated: CASSLGTLLDTEAFF.

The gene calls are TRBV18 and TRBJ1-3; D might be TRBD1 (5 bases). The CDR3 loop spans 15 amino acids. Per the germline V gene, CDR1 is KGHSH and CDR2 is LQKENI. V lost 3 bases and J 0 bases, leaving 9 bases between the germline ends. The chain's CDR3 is CASSPRDSSGNTIYF. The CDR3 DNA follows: TGTGCCAGCTCACCGCGAGACAGCTCTGGAAACACCATATATTTT.